This T cell receptor (beta chain) was recorded in a study of vaccination and CD4 T cells after COVID-19. Whole-study context: Cellular stimulation was performed using overlapping spike peptides derived from SARS-CoV-2, HCoV-NL63, HCoV-OC43 and HCoV-229E. Study conclusions and caveats: Median SARS-CoV-2-reactive clonotypes rose from roughly 22 to 38, not significantly.

Oncomine TCR Beta short-read sequencing was applied to DNA from cultured CD4+ T cells. TCRdb itself ran the PCR reads through MiXCR, one entry per CDR3 protein. The table lists thousands of distinct CDR3 sequences, roughly 43% of them singletons. Note on this clonotype: Antigen specificity is unknown.

Treatment specified: roughly 11-day PBMC culture with coronavirus spike peptide pools or control peptides (ViraFEST assay). The unexposed donor's CD4+ T cells were collected before the COVID-19 pandemic (2011-2018). The sequence derives from a human donor in good health. The specimen sequenced was CD4+ T cells from blood, cultured in vitro.

The chain's CDR3 is CASSLEIEITEAFF. CDR3 in DNA: TGTGCCAGCAGCTTGGAGATCGAGATCACTGAAGCTTTCTTT. The chain has TRBV5-4 and TRBJ1-1; D not resolved. Trimming cost V 0 bases and J 4 bases, with 10 bases left between them. CDR1 and CDR2 (germline): SGHNT, YYREEE (reference sequence). The CDR3 is made up of 14 amino acids.